Listed below are T cell receptor beta chains from one sample, sequenced in a study of neurological immune-mediated disorders. MiXCR was run by TCRdb on the 5' RACE reads, yielding one entry per CDR3 protein. The sample gives 18,000 or so distinct CDR3 sequences, around 13% of which show up once; 7.8% is in the top ten. Sequenced: CD4+ T cells from blood. The receptors derive from a woman in her fifties or sixties with HTLV-1-associated myelopathy (HAM/TSP). CDR3s include the opening cysteine and the closing phenylalanine or tryptophan. The D gene is left open where the match is weak. A row's size may be missing; if present it is once, few, many or a size class.

cdr3_nt,cdr3_aa,clone_size,v_call,j_call,d_call
TGCAGTGCTAGAGGGGGAGGCGGCGGCACAGATACGCAGTATTTT,CSARGGGGGTDTQYF,large,TRBV20-1,TRBJ2-3,-
TGCGCCAGCAGCACCTCGGGGGGGAACAACATTCAGTACTTC,CASSTSGGNNIQYF,many,TRBV5-1,TRBJ2-4,TRBD2
TGTGCCAGCAGCCGGGCTAGCCGAAGCACAGATACGCAGTATTTT,CASSRASRSTDTQYF,many,TRBV14,TRBJ2-3,-
TGTGCCAGCAGGGTAGGGAGCTTCTACAATGAGCAGTTCTTC,CASRVGSFYNEQFF,many,TRBV2,TRBJ2-1,-
TGCGCCAGCAGCTTTACTGGGGGGAATGAGCAGTTCTTC,CASSFTGGNEQFF,many,TRBV5-1,TRBJ2-1,-
TGCAGTGCTAGAGCCGGGTTTACCTACAATGAGCAGTTCTTC,CSARAGFTYNEQFF,many,TRBV20-1,TRBJ2-1,-
TGTGCCAGCAGCTTAAGACAGGGGTGGAACTATGGCTACACCTTC,CASSLRQGWNYGYTF,many,TRBV11-2,TRBJ1-2,TRBD1
TGCGCCAGCAGCGAACAAGGACCCGGGACAGACTTTAACTATGGCTACACCTTC,CASSEQGPGTDFNYGYTF,many,TRBV5-1,TRBJ1-2,TRBD1
TGCGCCAGCAGCTCGGCTCCTAGGAGCCAGGGGACTGAAGCTTTCTTT,CASSSAPRSQGTEAFF,many,TRBV5-1,TRBJ1-1,-
TGTGCCAGCAGTCCCCTATGGGGGGCCTATGGCTACACCTTT,CASSPLWGAYGYTF,-,TRBV3-1,TRBJ1-2,-
TGTGCCAGCAGCTTAGAAGGGACTAGCGGGGGCGGAGATACGCAGTATTTT,CASSLEGTSGGGDTQYF,many,TRBV7-2,TRBJ2-3,TRBD2
TGCGCCAGCAGCCAAGGGGCAGGGGGGACCTACGAGCAGTACTTC,CASSQGAGGTYEQYF,many,TRBV4-3,TRBJ2-7,-
TGTGCCAGCAGCGTGGGAGGGCGATGGACATATCAGCCCCAGCATTTT,CASSVGGRWTYQPQHF,many,TRBV7-2,TRBJ1-5,-
-,CSARLGTYEQYFGPGREEAFF,once,TRBV20-1,TRBJ1-1,-
TGTGCCTGGAGCCCAGGACAGGCCACAGATACGCAGTATTTT,CAWSPGQATDTQYF,many,TRBV30,TRBJ2-3,TRBD1
TGTGCCACCAGCTTCGGACAGGGGGCGGCCGGGGAGCTGTTTTTT,CATSFGQGAAGELFF,many,TRBV24-1,TRBJ2-2,TRBD1
TGCAGCGTTGCTCAGAACCCCTACGAGCAGTACTTC,CSVAQNPYEQYF,few,TRBV29-1,TRBJ2-7,-
TGTGCCACCAGTGATAGTCGGACCCGAGCCCAAGAGACCCAGTACTTC,CATSDSRTRAQETQYF,many,TRBV24-1,TRBJ2-5,-
TGTGCCAGCATTCTTGGGGGGGCGGGGCATGGCTACACCTTC,CASILGGAGHGYTF,-,TRBV12-3/TRBV12-4,TRBJ1-2,-
TGCAGTGCTAGAGACCCAGGGAGTCACGGTCAGCCCCAGCATTTT,CSARDPGSHGQPQHF,medium-sized,TRBV20-1,TRBJ1-5,-
TGTGCCAGCAGCAGCAGGGATTTCGCTGGAAACACCATATATTTT,CASSSRDFAGNTIYF,many,TRBV7-9,TRBJ1-3,-
TGTGCCAGCAGCTGGCTAGCGGGAGGTGAAGAGACCCAGTACTTC,CASSWLAGGEETQYF,many,TRBV5-5,TRBJ2-5,TRBD2
TGTGCCAGTATGACTCAGGGGGCAGGGACTGAAGCTTTCTTT,CASMTQGAGTEAFF,many,TRBV19,TRBJ1-1,TRBD1
TGCAGTGCTGACGGACTAGCGGGACGAGGCGAGCAGTACTTC,CSADGLAGRGEQYF,many,TRBV20-1,TRBJ2-7,TRBD2
TGCAGTGCCACGACTGGGGAGACTAGCACAGATATTCAGTATTTT,CSATTGETSTDIQYF,-,TRBV20-1,TRBJ2-3,TRBD2
TGCAGTGCTAGAGGTATAGCAAACCAGGGGGGACAGCCCCAGCATTTT,CSARGIANQGGQPQHF,many,TRBV20-1,TRBJ1-5,TRBD1
TGTGCCACCAGCAGAGATGGGGGACAGGGGACAGATACGCAGTATTTT,CATSRDGGQGTDTQYF,many,TRBV15,TRBJ2-3,TRBD1
TGTGCCAGCAGTCGGACAGGGGGCGAAGCTTTCTTT,CASSRTGGEAFF,many,TRBV6-5,TRBJ1-1,TRBD1
TGCAGTGCTCCTCCCCCGGGGGGGCCTGCAGATACGCAGTATTTT,CSAPPPGGPADTQYF,-,TRBV20-1,TRBJ2-3,TRBD2
TGCGCCAGCAGCCGGACAGGGGGAAGCACCGGGGAGCTGTTTTTT,CASSRTGGSTGELFF,many,TRBV5-1,TRBJ2-2,TRBD1
TGTGCCAGCAGGCCGGGGCTTTACAATGAGCAGTTCTTC,CASRPGLYNEQFF,many,TRBV6-6,TRBJ2-1,-
TGTGCCACCAGTGACGGATACTCCTACGAGCAGTACTTC,CATSDGYSYEQYF,many,TRBV24-1,TRBJ2-7,-
TGTGCCAGCAGCTCCAGGAGCCTTAATGAAAAACTGTTTTTT,CASSSRSLNEKLFF,many,TRBV7-9,TRBJ1-4,-
TGCAGTGCTATTTCTTCACAGGAGGCCGGGAGTAAAGAGACCCAGTACTTC,CSAISSQEAGSKETQYF,-,TRBV20-1,TRBJ2-5,-
TGCGCCAGCAAAGGCCTCCAGGGAAACACTGAAGCTTTCTTT,CASKGLQGNTEAFF,many,TRBV5-1,TRBJ1-1,-
TGCGCCAGCAGCTTGGACGGAAATTCACCCCTCCACTTT,CASSLDGNSPLHF,many,TRBV5-1,TRBJ1-6,-
TGTGCCAGCAGCCAAGGTACCGCCCCGGGGGAGGATGAGCAGTTCTTC,CASSQGTAPGEDEQFF,medium-sized,TRBV4-2,TRBJ2-1,-